These 10 T cell receptor beta chains were all obtained from the same sample, sequenced in a study of blood T cell repertoires in COVID-19. Measured with immunoSEQ multiplex PCR; TCRdb has only the in-frame clones, and not every one. The profile shows 35,000 to 40,000 clones, 81% of them singletons. The sample consisted of peripheral blood. These receptor sequences come from a man older than 75 with active or convalescent COVID-19.

V gene TRBV27 combines with J gene TRBJ1-2, with TRBD1 matching 7 bases. J was trimmed by 3 bases and V by 5 bases; bases with no gene match: 15. Germline-derived CDR1 and CDR2 are MNHEY and SMNVEV (reference sequence). The CDR3 totals 17 residues. This CDR3 is CASSAGIGGGRDYGYTF. The CDR3 DNA is TGTGCCAGCAGTGCCGGAATAGGGGGCGGGAGGGACTATGGCTACACCTTC.

J is TRBJ2-2 and V is TRBV5-1, with D perhaps matching TRBD2 (6 bases). This CDR3 is 12 amino acids long. Germline V lookup: CDR1 SGHRS, CDR2 YFSETQ. Trimming removed 3 bases at V and 7 bases at J, with 7 bases between. The CDR3 reads CASSWEVGELFF. CDR3 DNA: TGCGCCAGCAGCTGGGAGGTCGGGGAGCTGTTTTTT.

The chain combines TRBV5-1 with TRBJ2-1; 9 bases align to TRBD2. This CDR3 is 14 amino acids long. Germline values: CDR1 SGHRS, CDR2 YFSETQ. J was trimmed by 6 bases and V by 0 bases; bases with no gene match: 1. The CDR3 sequence is CASSLGLAVNEQFF. The CDR3 bases are TGCGCCAGCAGCTTGGGACTAGCGGTCAATGAGCAGTTCTTC.

V and J are TRBV3-1 (or the pseudogene TRBV3-2) and TRBJ2-7; a possible D gene is TRBD2 (5 bases). The CDR3 is 15 residues long. Trimming left V 0 bases short and J 4 bases short, with 13 bases between. The germline V gene encodes CDR1 LGHDT and CDR2 YNNKEL (reference sequence). The CDR3 region is CASSQDGSFWYEQYF. The CDR3 DNA is TGTGCCAGCAGCCAAGATGGGAGCTTTTGGTACGAGCAGTACTTC.

V and J are TRBV11-3 and TRBJ2-7; the D gene is possibly TRBD2 (5 bases). The germline V gene has CDR1 SGHNT and CDR2 YENEEA. Trimming removed 5 bases from V and 2 bases from J, with 13 bases in between. The CDR3 is 14 residues long. DNA of the CDR3: TGTGCCAGCAGCCCCGGAGGAACGGCCTACGAGCAGTACTTC. Its protein product is CASSPGGTAYEQYF.

The chain has TRBV20-1 and TRBJ2-1; 9 nucleotides agree with TRBD2. Germline values: CDR1 DFQATT, CDR2 SNEGSKA (reference sequence). V shed 6 bases, J shed 10 bases, and the junction held 4 bases outside the gene matches. This CDR3 has 11 residues. Here the CDR3 DNA reads TGCAGTGCCGGGACTAGCAGAGAGCAGTTCTTC. Translation: CSAGTSREQFF.

V gene TRBV20-1 combines with J gene TRBJ2-3; D is uncertain. CDR1 DFQATT and CDR2 SNEGSKA come from the germline V gene (reference sequence). This CDR3 contains 11 residues. V was trimmed by 4 bases and J by 5 bases, leaving 7 bases between them. The CDR3 loop is CSAISLDTQYF. The CDR3, as DNA: TGCAGTGCTATATCTCTAGATACGCAGTATTTT.

The chain joins TRBV7-3 to TRBJ2-1; D is possibly TRBD2 (7 bases). Germline assignment: CDR1 SGHTA and CDR2 FQGTGA. This CDR3 contains 17 residues. V gave up 2 bases and J gave up 3 bases, with 17 bases separating them. The CDR3 is CASSLLPGGASYNEQFF. As DNA, the CDR3 is TGTGCCAGCAGCTTACTCCCTGGGGGGGCGAGCTACAATGAGCAGTTCTTC.

The chain combines TRBV7-9 with TRBJ2-7; 7 bases are a match to TRBD1. CDR3 length equals 13 residues. After removal of 8 bases from V and 3 bases from J, the junction contained 7 bases not matched to a gene. Germline CDR1 SEHNR, CDR2 FQNEAQ (reference sequence). The CDR3 loop is CASSMGQYYEQYF. The CDR3 DNA reads TGTGCCAGCTCAATGGGACAGTACTACGAGCAGTACTTC.

For the CDR3, the DNA is TGTGCCAGTAGTATAGCCCCGATCCAGGGATACTCCTACAATGAGCAGTTCTTC. Amino acid sequence: CASSIAPIQGYSYNEQFF. This chain links TRBV19 with TRBJ2-1, with D tentatively TRBD1 (5 bases). Germline V CDR1 and CDR2: LNHDA, SQIVND (reference sequence). The CDR3 consists of 18 residues. V gave up 1 base and J gave up 0 bases, with 16 bases separating them.